This TCR beta chain was obtained from a study of T-cell reconstitution after alpha-beta-depleted transplantation in children. Unique molecular identifiers were used to barcode this TCRbeta library. TCRdb reprocessed the PCR reads via MiXCR and lists one record per CDR3 protein. The repertoire holds about 160,000 distinct CDR3 sequences, with 8.5% to 14% as singletons. The CDR3 has 12 amino acids. V lost 5 bases, J lost 10 bases, and 14 bases lay in between. CDR1 and CDR2 (germline): KGHSH, LQKENI. The source was PBMCs, collected before TCRalphabeta/CD19-depleted stem cell transplant. The chain uses TRBV18 and TRBJ1-1; D not resolved. This receptor was obtained from a boy younger than 10 with acute myeloid leukemia, due to receive a stem cell transplant. The CDR3 loop reads CASSTPTERAFF. The CDR3 DNA follows: TGTGCCAGCTCAACCCCGACCGAGAGAGCTTTCTTT. Supplemented by reference TRBV18 and TRBJ1-1, the full variable domain reads NAGVMQNPRHLVRRRGQEARLRCSPMKGHSHVYWYRQLPEEGLKFMVYLQKENIIDESGMPKERFSAEFPKEGPSILRIQQVVRGDSAAYFCASSTPTERAFFGQGTRLTVV.